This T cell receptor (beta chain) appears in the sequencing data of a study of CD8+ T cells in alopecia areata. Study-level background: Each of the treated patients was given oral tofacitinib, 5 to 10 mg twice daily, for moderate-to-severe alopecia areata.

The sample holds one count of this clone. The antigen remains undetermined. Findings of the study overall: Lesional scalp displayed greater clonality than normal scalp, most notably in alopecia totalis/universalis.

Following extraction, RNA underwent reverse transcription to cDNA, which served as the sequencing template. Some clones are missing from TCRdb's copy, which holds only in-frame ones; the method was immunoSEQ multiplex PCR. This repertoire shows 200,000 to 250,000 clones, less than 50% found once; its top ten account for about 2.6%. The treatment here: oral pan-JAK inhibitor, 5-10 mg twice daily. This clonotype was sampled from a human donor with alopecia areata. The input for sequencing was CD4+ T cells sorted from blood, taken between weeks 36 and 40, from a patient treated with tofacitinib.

This chain's CDR3 is CASRRDYGYTF. The CDR3 region has the DNA TGTGCCAGCAGAAGGGACTATGGCTACACCTTC. The V call is TRBV2, the J call TRBJ1-2, with D unclear. V gave up 6 bases and J gave up 3 bases, with 5 bases separating them. The CDR3 contains 11 residues. Germline V gene lookup returns CDR1 SNHLY and CDR2 FYNNEI.